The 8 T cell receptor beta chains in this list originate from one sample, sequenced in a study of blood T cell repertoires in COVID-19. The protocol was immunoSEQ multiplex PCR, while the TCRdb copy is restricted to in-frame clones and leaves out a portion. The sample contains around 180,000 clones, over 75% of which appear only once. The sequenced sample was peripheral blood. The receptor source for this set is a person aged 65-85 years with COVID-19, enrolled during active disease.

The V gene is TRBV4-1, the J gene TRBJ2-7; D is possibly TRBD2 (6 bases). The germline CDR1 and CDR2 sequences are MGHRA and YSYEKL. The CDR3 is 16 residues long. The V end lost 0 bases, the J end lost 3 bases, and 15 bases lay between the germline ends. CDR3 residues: CASSQEGGRQGYEQYF. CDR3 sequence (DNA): TGCGCCAGCAGCCAAGAGGGAGGTCGGCAGGGCTACGAGCAGTACTTC.

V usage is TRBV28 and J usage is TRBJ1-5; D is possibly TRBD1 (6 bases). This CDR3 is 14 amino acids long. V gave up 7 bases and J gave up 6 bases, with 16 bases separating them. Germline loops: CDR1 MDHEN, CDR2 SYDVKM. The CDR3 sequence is CASTRGASFQPQHF. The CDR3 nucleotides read TGTGCCAGCACTCGGGGGGCTTCATTTCAGCCCCAGCATTTT.

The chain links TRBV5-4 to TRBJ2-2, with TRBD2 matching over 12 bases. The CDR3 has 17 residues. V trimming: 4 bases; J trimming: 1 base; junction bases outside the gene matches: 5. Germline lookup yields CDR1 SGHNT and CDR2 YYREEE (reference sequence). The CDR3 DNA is TGTGCCAGCAGCGTAGCGACTAGCGGGGGGAACACCGGGGAGCTGTTTTTT. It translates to CASSVATSGGNTGELFF. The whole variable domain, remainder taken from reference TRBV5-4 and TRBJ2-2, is ETGVTQSPTHLIKTRGQQVTLRCSSQSGHNTVSWYQQALGQGPQFIFQYYREEENGRGNFPPRFSGLQFPNYSSELNVNALELDDSALYLCASSVATSGGNTGELFFGEGSRLTVL.

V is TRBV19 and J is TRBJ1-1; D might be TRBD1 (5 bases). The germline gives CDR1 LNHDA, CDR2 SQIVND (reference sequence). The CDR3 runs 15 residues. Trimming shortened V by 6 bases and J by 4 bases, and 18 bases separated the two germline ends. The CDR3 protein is CASRLTGGGGTEAFF. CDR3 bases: TGTGCCAGTAGACTCACCGGGGGGGGTGGCACTGAAGCTTTCTTT.

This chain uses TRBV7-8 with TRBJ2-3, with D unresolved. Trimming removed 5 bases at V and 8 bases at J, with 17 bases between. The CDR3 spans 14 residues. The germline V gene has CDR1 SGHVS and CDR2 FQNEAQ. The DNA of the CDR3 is TGTGCCAGCAGCCCACTACGTACGGTTTCTACGCAGTATTTT. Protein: CASSPLRTVSTQYF. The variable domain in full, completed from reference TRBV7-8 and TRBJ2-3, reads GAGVSQSPRYKVAKRGQDVALRCDPISGHVSLFWYQQALGQGPEFLTYFQNEAQLDKSGLPSDRFFAERPEGSVSTLKIQRTQQEDSAVYLCASSPLRTVSTQYFGPGTRLTVL.

The CDR3 region is CASSSSGQPSAEQFF. CDR3 nucleotides: TGTGCCAGCAGCTCATCCGGACAGCCTTCGGCCGAGCAGTTCTTC. The chain recombines TRBV11-1 with TRBJ2-1; maybe TRBD1 (6 bases). CDR1 is SGHAT and CDR2 is FQDESV in the germline V gene (reference sequence). This CDR3 spans 15 amino acids. V gave up 4 bases and J gave up 10 bases, with 20 bases separating them.

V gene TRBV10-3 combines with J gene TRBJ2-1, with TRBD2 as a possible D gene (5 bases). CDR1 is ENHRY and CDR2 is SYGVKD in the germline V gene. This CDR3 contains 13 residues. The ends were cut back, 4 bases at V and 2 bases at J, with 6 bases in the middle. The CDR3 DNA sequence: TGTGCCATCAGTGCCGGGACCTACAATGAGCAGTTCTTC. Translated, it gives CAISAGTYNEQFF.

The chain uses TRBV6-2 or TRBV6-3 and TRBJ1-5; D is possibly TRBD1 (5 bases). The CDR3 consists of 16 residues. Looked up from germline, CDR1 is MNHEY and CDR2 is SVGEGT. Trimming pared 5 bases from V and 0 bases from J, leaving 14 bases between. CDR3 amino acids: CASSGGTLYSNQPQHF. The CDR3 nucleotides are TGTGCCAGCAGTGGCGGGACGTTGTATAGCAATCAGCCCCAGCATTTT.